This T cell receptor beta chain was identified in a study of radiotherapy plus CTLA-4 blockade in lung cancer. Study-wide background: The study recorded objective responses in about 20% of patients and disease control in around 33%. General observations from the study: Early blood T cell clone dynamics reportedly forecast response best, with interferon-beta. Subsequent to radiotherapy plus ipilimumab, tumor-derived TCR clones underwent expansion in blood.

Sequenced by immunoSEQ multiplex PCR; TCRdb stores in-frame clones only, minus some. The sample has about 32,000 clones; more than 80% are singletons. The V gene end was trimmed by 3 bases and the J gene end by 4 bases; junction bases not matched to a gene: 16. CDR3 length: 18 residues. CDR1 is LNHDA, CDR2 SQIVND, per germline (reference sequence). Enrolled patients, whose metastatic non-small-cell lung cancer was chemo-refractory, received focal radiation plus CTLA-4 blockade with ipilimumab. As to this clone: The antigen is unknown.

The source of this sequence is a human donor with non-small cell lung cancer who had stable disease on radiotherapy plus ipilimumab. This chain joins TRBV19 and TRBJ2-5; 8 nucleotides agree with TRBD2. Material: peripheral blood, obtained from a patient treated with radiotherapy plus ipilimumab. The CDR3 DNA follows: TGTGCCAGTAGTATTTCCGGACTAGCCGGCTCTCGGGGAGAGACCCAGTACTTC. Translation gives CASSISGLAGSRGETQYF.